The present T cell receptor (beta chain) was sequenced within a study of early stage breast cancer tumors. Sequenced by immunoSEQ multiplex PCR; TCRdb stores in-frame clones only, minus some. This table holds 45,000 to 50,000 clones, approximately 80% found once. The CDR3 is 15 amino acids. Germline-derived CDR1 and CDR2 are MNHNS and SASEGT. V was trimmed by 11 bases and J by 2 bases, leaving 21 bases between them. This TCR was sampled from a person in their fifties or sixties with breast cancer. The chain carries TRBV6-1 and TRBJ1-1; D is possibly TRBD1 (5 bases). Specimen: blood. The CDR3: CACRGAGGLNTEAFF. In nucleotides, the CDR3 is TGTGCCTGTCGAGGGGCCGGGGGATTAAACACTGAAGCTTTCTTT.